The 8 T cell receptor beta chains below come from one sample, sequenced in a study of CD8 T cells in ankylosing spondylitis. Study-wide results and caveats: Made up of eight or nine highly homologous variants, a TCR beta motif appeared characteristic of ankylosing spondylitis blood.

The antigens these receptors bind are not known. TCRdb re-called the 5' RACE reads with MiXCR, one entry per CDR3 protein. The table records hundreds of thousands of distinct CDR3 sequences, 12% of them present only once. The source material was blood, either unsorted or a sorted T cell fraction (not recorded which). Every receptor here comes from a male donor with ankylosing spondylitis.

This rearrangement joins TRBV5-1 to TRBJ2-7; TRBD1 agrees at 7 bases. Germline V gives CDR1 SGHRS, CDR2 YFSETQ. Trimming cost V 4 bases and J 11 bases; bases outside gene matches: 12. CDR3 size: 13 residues. CDR3 in amino acids: CASSLAGTEKKYF. CDR3 nucleotides: TGCGCCAGCAGCCTTGCCGGGACAGAGAAGAAGTACTTC.

This clonotype was found a few times. The chain is built from TRBV12-3 or TRBV12-4 and TRBJ2-7; D is perhaps TRBD1 or TRBD2 (5 bases each). V was cut by 8 bases and J by 2 bases, with 10 bases left in between. The length of the CDR3 is 12 residues. The CDR3 nucleotides read TGTGCCAGCCAGGGACCCACCTACGAGCAGTACTTC. It is translated as CASQGPTYEQYF.

This clonotype was observed many times. The rearrangement joins TRBV12-3 or TRBV12-4 to TRBJ2-7; TRBD1 aligns across 7 bases. The CDR3 runs 14 residues. The V gene end was trimmed by 5 bases and the J gene end by 2 bases; junction bases not matched to a gene: 6. The CDR3 DNA reads TGTGCCAGCAGTCCTCGACAGGGCGCCTACGAGCAGTACTTC. It translates to CASSPRQGAYEQYF.

The table lists this clonotype with a few counts. This sequence joins TRBV6-1 and TRBJ1-1; 7 bases agree with TRBD1. Germline CDR1 MNHNS, CDR2 SASEGT. V lost 6 bases, J lost 4 bases, and 8 bases stayed unmatched. The CDR3 has 14 amino acids. The DNA of the CDR3 is TGTGCCAGCAGCAGGGACAGCGAGGCCACTGAAGCTTTCTTT. This translates into CASSRDSEATEAFF.

In its sample, this clonotype was seen many times. The chain couples TRBV7-9 to TRBJ2-7; D remains ambiguous. V was cut by 1 base and J by 7 bases, with 14 bases left in between. Germline values: CDR1 SEHNR, CDR2 FQNEAQ (reference sequence). The CDR3 has 14 residues. CDR3 sequence reads: CASSLGSGLGEQYF. Here the CDR3 DNA reads TGTGCCAGCAGCTTAGGTTCCGGTTTGGGGGAGCAGTACTTC.

This clonotype was seen more than once but under ten times. This chain joins TRBV29-1 and TRBJ1-3; D call uncertain. Germline values: CDR1 SQVTM, CDR2 ANQGSEA. The CDR3 has 11 residues. The V end lost 6 bases, the J end lost 3 bases, and 6 bases lay between the germline ends. CDR3 coding DNA: TGCAGCGTCATCATTGGAAACACCATATATTTT. It codes for CSVIIGNTIYF.

This clonotype was seen once. The chain employs TRBV24-1 and TRBJ2-2; the D gene is possibly TRBD1 (6 bases). Trimming pared 5 bases from V and 1 base from J, leaving 7 bases between. The CDR3 runs to 14 residues. Germline CDR1 reads KGHDR; CDR2 reads SFDVKD. The CDR3 nucleotides are TGTGCCACCAGTGGGACAGTGAACACCGGGGAGCTGTTTTTT. Translating gives CATSGTVNTGELFF.

To note about this clonotype: This may be a read error, as it is one base from a much larger clone. V and J are TRBV5-1 and TRBJ2-7; either TRBD1 or TRBD2 may supply D (5 bases each). The length of the CDR3 is 14 residues. The V end lost 3 bases, the J end lost 3 bases, and 13 bases lay between the germline ends. Germline V lookup: CDR1 SGHRS, CDR2 YFSETQ. The CDR3 DNA reads TGCGCCAGCAGCTCCGGGATAGGGGTCTACGAGCAGTACTTC. Its translation is CASSSGIGVYEQYF.